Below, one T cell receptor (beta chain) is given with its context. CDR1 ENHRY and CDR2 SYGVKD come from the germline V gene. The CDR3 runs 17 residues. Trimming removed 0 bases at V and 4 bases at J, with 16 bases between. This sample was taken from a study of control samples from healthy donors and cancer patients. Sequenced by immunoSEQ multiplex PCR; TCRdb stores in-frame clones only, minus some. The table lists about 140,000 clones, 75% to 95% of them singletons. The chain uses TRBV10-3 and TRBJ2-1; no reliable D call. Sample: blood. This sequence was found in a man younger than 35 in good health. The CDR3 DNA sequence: TGTGCCATCAGTGAGTCGAGAGTGGGCCTAAGTTACAATGAGCAGTTCTTC. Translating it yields CAISESRVGLSYNEQFF.